This is a list of T cell receptor beta chains from one sample in a study of CD8+CD57+ T cells in acquired aplastic anemia. TCRdb itself ran the reads through MiXCR, one entry per CDR3 protein. The sample consists of a few hundred thousand distinct CDR3 sequences, roughly 61% of them appearing once. Input material: sorted CD4+, CD8+, or CD8+CD57+ T cells (not recorded which) from PBMCs. Receptors were obtained from a human donor with aplastic anemia. The CDR3 runs from the conserved cysteine through the conserved F or W. A D gene is named only where the DNA matches it firmly. Clone size is shown for a subset of rows, as once, few, many or a class of expanded clone.

d_gene,j_gene,abundance,v_gene,CDR3nt,CDR3aa
TRBD2,TRBJ2-2,many,TRBV5-4,TGTGCCAGCAGCTTCCCTTGGACTAGCGGGAGGACCGGGGAGCTGTTTTTT,CASSFPWTSGRTGELFF
TRBD2,TRBJ2-2,few,TRBV7-9,TGTGCCAGCAGCTTAGGACTAGCGGGAGTGAACACCGGGGAGCTGTTTTTT,CASSLGLAGVNTGELFF
-,TRBJ1-2,-,TRBV24-1,TGTGCCACCAGTGATTTCGGGGGCCAGGGCTACACCTTC,CATSDFGGQGYTF
TRBD1,TRBJ1-4,once,TRBV12-3/TRBV12-4,TGTGCCAGCAGCGTTCGCGGGACAGGGGGAGGTGAAAAACTGTTTTTT,CASSVRGTGGGEKLFF
TRBD1,TRBJ1-5,many,TRBV25-1,TGTGCCAGCAGTGAATGGGACAGGGGTCAGCCCCAGCATTTT,CASSEWDRGQPQHF
-,TRBJ1-1,few,TRBV2,TGTGCCAGCAGTGAACAAGACAGGAAGGGGTACACTGAAGCTTTCTTT,CASSEQDRKGYTEAFF
-,TRBJ1-2,few,TRBV2,TGTGCCAGCGTTTCGGGCTCGACTGCTAACTATGGCTACACCTTC,CASVSGSTANYGYTF
TRBD2,TRBJ2-1,-,TRBV10-3,TGTGCCAGCAGTTCACTACTAGCGGGAGGAACTCGCGAGCAGTTCTTC,CASSSLLAGGTREQFF
TRBD1,TRBJ1-1,many,TRBV7-9,TGTGCCAGCAGCTTAGAAGGGACAGGGGTTACTGAAGCTTTCTTT,CASSLEGTGVTEAFF
TRBD2,TRBJ2-3,-,TRBV7-9,TGTGCCAGCAGCAATCGGGACTACCCATGTTTT,CASSNRDYPCF
-,TRBJ1-4,few,TRBV10-3,TGTGCCATCAAAGCGGCAACTAATGAAAAACTGTTTTTT,CAIKAATNEKLFF
-,TRBJ2-5,-,TRBV25-1,TGTGCCAGCAGTGAATTTAGCCCCTTTACTAGCAGCCGAGAGACCCAGTACTTC,CASSEFSPFTSSRETQYF
-,TRBJ2-1,many,TRBV20-1,TGCAGTGCTATCGACAGGATCCCTAGATTTCCACAGTTCTTC,CSAIDRIPRFPQFF
-,TRBJ2-6,once,TRBV5-5,TGTGCCAGCAGCCTACTCGGACAGGGGGCCAACGTCCTGACTTTC,CASSLLGQGANVLTF
-,TRBJ2-7,-,TRBV7-8,TGTGCCAGCAGCTTAGGAATTAGTTCGACGGTGGAGCAGTACTTC,CASSLGISSTVEQYF
-,TRBJ1-6,-,TRBV10-2,TGCGCCAGCAGTGAACAAGGACAGCGGAGTTCACCCCTCCACTTT,CASSEQGQRSSPLHF
-,TRBJ1-2,many,TRBV10-2,TGCGCCAGCAGTGACAGGGGTTCTGGAAACTATGGCTACACCTTC,CASSDRGSGNYGYTF
TRBD1,TRBJ2-7,-,TRBV20-1,TGCAGTGCTAGAGATTCGGACAGGGGGGCAGGGGGCGAGCAGTACTTC,CSARDSDRGAGGEQYF
-,TRBJ1-1,-,TRBV24-1,TGTGCCACCAGTGATTCAGGGTTTGAAGCTTTCTTT,CATSDSGFEAFF
-,TRBJ2-7,-,TRBV4-1,TGCGCCAGCAGCCATAGACATTCCCCGTCCTACGAGCAGTACTTC,CASSHRHSPSYEQYF
-,TRBJ2-2,-,TRBV10-3,TGTGCCATCAAGGGGGCGAACACCGGGGAGCTGTTTTTT,CAIKGANTGELFF
-,TRBJ1-6,-,TRBV7-8,TGTGCCAGCAGCCCAAATAGCAACTATAATTCACCCCTCCACTTT,CASSPNSNYNSPLHF
TRBD1,TRBJ2-7,-,TRBV7-2,TGTGCCAGCAGCCGCCGGACAGGGGAATACGAGCAGTACTTC,CASSRRTGEYEQYF
TRBD1,TRBJ2-7,few,TRBV12-3/TRBV12-4,TGTGCCAGCAGCCGCGACAGGGGACGGGACTTC,CASSRDRGRDF
-,TRBJ2-2,-,TRBV7-3,TGTGCCAGCAGCTTCGGGACCTCATGGACCGGGGAGCTGTTTTTT,CASSFGTSWTGELFF
-,TRBJ1-3,many,TRBV12-3/TRBV12-4,TGTGCCAGCAGTTCACAGGGTTACTCTGGAAACACCATATATTTT,CASSSQGYSGNTIYF
-,TRBJ1-1,-,TRBV7-2,-,CASSFYICSARTMHTEAFF
TRBD1,TRBJ1-2,-,TRBV3-1,TGTGCCAGCAGCCAAGGGACAGGTATGGATGGCTACACCTTC,CASSQGTGMDGYTF
-,TRBJ1-4,many,TRBV12-3/TRBV12-4,TGTGCCAGCAGTCTTTTTACAGGGTATGAAAAACTGTTTTTT,CASSLFTGYEKLFF
TRBD2,TRBJ2-1,-,TRBV15,TGTGCCACCAGCAGAGTCCTAGCGGGAGAGAGTGAGCAGTTCTTC,CATSRVLAGESEQFF
-,TRBJ1-6,-,TRBV12-3/TRBV12-4,TGTGCCAGCAGCCAAGGGATAGTCAATTCACCCCTCCACTTT,CASSQGIVNSPLHF
-,TRBJ2-7,few,TRBV7-3,TGTGCCAGCAGCGGGCCCTCTGTGCTAAGGGGGTACGAGCAGTACTTC,CASSGPSVLRGYEQYF
-,TRBJ1-1,-,TRBV10-3,TGTGCCATCAGGCAGACGGAGAACACTGAAGCTTTCTTT,CAIRQTENTEAFF
-,TRBJ1-6,many,TRBV13,TGTGCCAGCAGCTTCGGGGGTAGTCGTTCACCCCTCCACTTT,CASSFGGSRSPLHF
-,TRBJ2-1,-,TRBV7-3,TGTGCCAGCAGCCCAATGACAGCCTCCTACAATGAGCAGTTCTTC,CASSPMTASYNEQFF
-,TRBJ2-7,many,TRBV20-1,TGCAGTGCTAGGGGTGGCTACGAGCAGTACTTC,CSARGGYEQYF
TRBD2,TRBJ2-1,-,TRBV20-1,TGCAGTGTCAGTCGGACTAGCGGGGCGAAGCAGTTCTTC,CSVSRTSGAKQFF
TRBD1,TRBJ2-5,-,TRBV5-1,TGCGCCAGCAGCTTGGGGGACAGGGGGGGGCAAGAGACCCAGTACTTC,CASSLGDRGGQETQYF